This TCR beta chain came from a study of T-cell reconstitution after alpha-beta-depleted transplantation in children. Broader study findings: The study reportedly traced alpha-beta T cells about two months after transplant to several hundred expanded graft clones.

With V trimmed by 3 bases and J by 6 bases, 4 bases remained unmatched. The CDR3 is made up of 14 amino acids. Germline values: CDR1 DFQATT, CDR2 SNEGSKA (reference sequence). The authors prepared the TCRbeta library with unique molecular identifiers. TCRdb ran MiXCR on the PCR reads and lists one entry per CDR3 protein. The sample shows around 700,000 distinct CDR3 sequences, under 15% of them seen only once. There are many counts of this clonotype. Antigen: not known. This chain links TRBV20-1 with TRBJ2-2; 10 bases line up with TRBD2. Source: PBMCs, taken before TCRalphabeta/CD19-depleted stem cell transplant. The TCR was taken from a girl aged 2-10 years with congenital amegakaryocytic thrombocytopenia, due to receive a stem cell transplant. CDR3 nucleotides: TGCAGTGCTAGTTCGCTAGCGGGAGCCGGGGAGCTGTTTTTT. Amino acids: CSASSLAGAGELFF.